The clone carrying this T cell receptor (beta chain) showed up many times. Its cognate antigen is unknown. Germline V lookup: CDR1 DFQATT, CDR2 SNEGSKA (reference sequence). The CDR3 loop spans 13 amino acids. Trimming removed 5 bases from V and 3 bases from J; junction bases left unmatched: 6. These data belong to a study of T cells after yellow fever vaccination. Findings and caveats of the study: Booster sampling recovered most clones from primary vaccination (roughly 97% CD4, 80% to 90% CD8).

TCR cDNA, made by 5'RACE template switching, carried an added universal primer site and UMIs. A single record per CDR3 protein comes from TCRdb applying MiXCR to the 5' RACE reads. The sample shows 450,000 to 650,000 distinct CDR3 sequences, roughly 13% of them seen only once. Sequences were derived from PBMCs, sampled on the day of the yellow fever booster vaccination. The chain links TRBV20-1 to TRBJ2-7; TRBD1 matches 8 bases. This sequence was found in a man younger than 45 who received the YFV17D yellow fever vaccine. The CDR3 loop is CSAVGQGGYEQYF. In nucleotides, the CDR3 is TGCAGTGCTGTCGGACAGGGTGGCTACGAGCAGTACTTC.